The TCR beta chain under discussion was sequenced for a study of blood T cell repertoires in COVID-19 (TCRdb year 2020). The study in broad terms: Samples covering the acute and convalescent phases of COVID-19 were provided by collaborators in the United States, Italy and Spain. The prospective study material was composed of cDNA or gDNA derived from T cells, B-cell-depleted T cells, or PBMCs. Deeply sampled blood TCRbeta repertoires from subjects exposed to, actively infected with, or recovered from COVID-19 were included in the dataset. The repertoires were released in a freely available public database meant as a resource for research on the immune response to SARS-CoV-2. The samples were drawn from the first 160 participants of the ongoing ImmuneRACE study and from 1,200 or so subjects provided by 6 global collaborators. A de-identified subject ID, COVID-19 status, age in years and sex were almost always included in the sample metadata. HLA class I and class II types, where available, came from metadata supplied by the sample provider rather than from assay-based typing. General study outcomes and caveats: How much clinical and demographic metadata was included differed by source and by participant, and the metadata was provided uncurated.

The immunoSEQ Assay, a bias-controlled multiplex PCR, was used to amplify TCRbeta CDR3 regions from genomic DNA. The authors' analysis ran thus. The number of nucleated cells in each sample was estimated by amplification of reference gene primers within the assay. Sequence reads were collapsed and filtered to measure the absolute abundance of every unique TCRbeta CDR3 rearrangement. For each sample, productive Simpson clonality was calculated as the square root of Simpson's diversity index across productive rearrangements. Not all clones reach the TCRdb copy of this immuneACCESS table, which keeps in-frame sequences only. Checked studies attribute under half of the gap to unresolved V genes and leave the rest unexplained. The DNA gave D and trimming, while V, J and clone size come from that table. This sample holds fewer than 350,000 clones; about 87% were observed only once. In total, the top ten clones hold 1.5% to 2% of the sample.

One collaborating source in Seattle enrolled patients while the patients were actively infected and followed the patients over time throughout the course of disease. Collaborating institutions collected whole blood in K2EDTA tubes following their own protocols. Collaborator samples were shipped for TCRbeta analysis as frozen whole blood, isolated PBMCs, or DNA extracted from either sample type. Remarks on this clone: The specificity of this receptor is unknown. Per-base qualities were not stored, and no clone one base away is much larger.

The V and J ends are trimmed by 3 bases and 5 bases, leaving 14 bases between them. CDR1 and CDR2 are drawn from the germline V gene: SGHRS, YFSETQ. Taken from cysteine to phenylalanine, the CDR3 has 14 residues. Only the CDR3 region is kept as DNA, spanning 42 bases read in frame from base 1. The receptor comes from a woman aged 25 to 39 with COVID-19, enrolled during active disease. Sample: peripheral blood. The chain employs TRBV5-1 and TRBJ1-1; matching of 6 bases hints at TRBD1 as the D gene. The CDR3 region has the sequence CASSSYRVSTEAFF. The nucleotides are TGCGCCAGCAGCTCCTACAGGGTTTCTACTGAAGCTTTCTTT. The variable domain in full, with residues beyond the CDR3 obtained from the reference TRBV5-1 and TRBJ1-1 genes, is KAGVTQTPRYLIKTRGQQVTLSCSPISGHRSVSWYQQTPGQGLQFLFEYFSETQRNKGNFPGRFSGRQFSNSRSEMNVSTLELGDSALYLCASSSYRVSTEAFFGQGTRLTVV.